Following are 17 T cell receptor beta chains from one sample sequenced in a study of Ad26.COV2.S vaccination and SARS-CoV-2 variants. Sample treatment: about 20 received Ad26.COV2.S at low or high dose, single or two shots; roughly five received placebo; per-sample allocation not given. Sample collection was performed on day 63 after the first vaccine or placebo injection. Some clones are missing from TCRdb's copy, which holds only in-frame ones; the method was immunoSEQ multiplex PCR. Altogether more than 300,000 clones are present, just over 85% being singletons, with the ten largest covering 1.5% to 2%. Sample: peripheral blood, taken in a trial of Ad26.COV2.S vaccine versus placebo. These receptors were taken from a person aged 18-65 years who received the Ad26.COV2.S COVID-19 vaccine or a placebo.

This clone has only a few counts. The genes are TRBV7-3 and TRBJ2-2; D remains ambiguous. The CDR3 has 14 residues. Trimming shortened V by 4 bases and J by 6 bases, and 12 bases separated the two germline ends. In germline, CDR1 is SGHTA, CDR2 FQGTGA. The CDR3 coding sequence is TGTGCCAGCAGCTCAAACCTCCCCGCCGGGGAGCTGTTTTTT. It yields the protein CASSSNLPAGELFF.

This chain's CDR3 is CASCSGPNTEAFF. The CDR3 region has the DNA TGTGCCAGCTGTTCAGGGCCGAACACTGAAGCTTTCTTT. The chain couples TRBV2 to TRBJ1-1, with D possibly being TRBD1 (5 bases). Germline V gene data show CDR1 as SNHLY and CDR2 as FYNNEI. Deletions cut 8 bases from V and 1 base from J, with 11 bases between. The CDR3 covers 13 residues.

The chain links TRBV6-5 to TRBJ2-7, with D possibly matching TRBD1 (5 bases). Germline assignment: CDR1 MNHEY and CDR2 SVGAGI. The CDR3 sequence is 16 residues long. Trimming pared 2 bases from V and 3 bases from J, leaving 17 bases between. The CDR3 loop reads CASSYRGTSPYYEQYF. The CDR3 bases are TGTGCCAGCAGTTACAGGGGTACAAGCCCGTACTACGAGCAGTACTTC.

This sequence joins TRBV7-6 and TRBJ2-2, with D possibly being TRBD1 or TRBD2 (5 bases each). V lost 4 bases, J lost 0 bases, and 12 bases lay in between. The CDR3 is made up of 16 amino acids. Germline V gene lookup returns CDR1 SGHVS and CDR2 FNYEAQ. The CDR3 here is CASSSGTAANTGELFF. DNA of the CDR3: TGTGCCAGCAGCTCAGGGACGGCCGCGAACACCGGGGAGCTGTTTTTT.

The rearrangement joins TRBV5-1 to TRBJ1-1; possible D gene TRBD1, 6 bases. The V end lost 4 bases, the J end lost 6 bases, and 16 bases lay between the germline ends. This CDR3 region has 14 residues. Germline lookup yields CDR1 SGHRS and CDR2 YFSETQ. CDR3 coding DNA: TGCGCCAGCAGCCCAATCACAGGGAGCGCTGAAGCTTTCTTT. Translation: CASSPITGSAEAFF.

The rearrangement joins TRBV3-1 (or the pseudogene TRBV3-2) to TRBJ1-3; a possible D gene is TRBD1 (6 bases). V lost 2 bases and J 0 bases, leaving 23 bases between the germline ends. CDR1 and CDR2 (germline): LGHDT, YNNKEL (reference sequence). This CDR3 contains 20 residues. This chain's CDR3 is CASSQFGGWGGQSSGNTIYF. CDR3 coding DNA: TGTGCCAGCAGCCAATTTGGGGGCTGGGGGGGCCAAAGCTCTGGAAACACCATATATTTT.

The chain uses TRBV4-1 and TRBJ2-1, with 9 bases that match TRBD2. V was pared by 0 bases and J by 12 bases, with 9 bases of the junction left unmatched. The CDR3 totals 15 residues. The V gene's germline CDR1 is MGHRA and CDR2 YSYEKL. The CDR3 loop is CASSQDNAGGSRQFF. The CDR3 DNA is TGCGCCAGCAGCCAAGATAACGCGGGGGGGTCGAGGCAGTTCTTC.

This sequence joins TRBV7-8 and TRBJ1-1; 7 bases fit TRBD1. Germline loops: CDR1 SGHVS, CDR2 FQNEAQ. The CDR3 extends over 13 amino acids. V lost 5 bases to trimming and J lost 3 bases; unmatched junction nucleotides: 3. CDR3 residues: CASSRGQDTEAFF. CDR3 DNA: TGTGCCAGCAGCCGCGGACAGGACACTGAAGCTTTCTTT.

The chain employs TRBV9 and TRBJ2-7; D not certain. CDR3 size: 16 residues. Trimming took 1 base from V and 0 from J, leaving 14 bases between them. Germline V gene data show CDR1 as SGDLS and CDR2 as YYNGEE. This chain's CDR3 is CASSVLSSSSSYEQYF. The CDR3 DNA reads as TGTGCCAGCAGCGTACTCAGCAGTTCCAGCTCCTACGAGCAGTACTTC.

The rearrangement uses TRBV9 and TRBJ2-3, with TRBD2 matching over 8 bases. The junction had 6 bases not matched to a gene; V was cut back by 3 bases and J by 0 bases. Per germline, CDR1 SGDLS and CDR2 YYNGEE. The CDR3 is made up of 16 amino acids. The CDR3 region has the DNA TGTGCCAGCAGCGCCCGGGGGGGGACTAGCACAGATACGCAGTATTTT. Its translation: CASSARGGTSTDTQYF. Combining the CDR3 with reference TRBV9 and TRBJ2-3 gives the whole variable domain DSGVTQTPKHLITATGQRVTLRCSPRSGDLSVYWYQQSLDQGLQFLIQYYNGEERAKGNILERFSAQQFPDLHSELNLSSLELGDSALYFCASSARGGTSTDTQYFGPGTRLTVL.

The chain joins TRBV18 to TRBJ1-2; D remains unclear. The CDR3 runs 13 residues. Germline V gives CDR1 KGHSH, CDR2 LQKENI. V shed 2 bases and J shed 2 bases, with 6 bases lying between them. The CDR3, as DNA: TGTGCCAGCTCACCAATGGGGAACTATGGCTACACCTTC. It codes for CASSPMGNYGYTF.

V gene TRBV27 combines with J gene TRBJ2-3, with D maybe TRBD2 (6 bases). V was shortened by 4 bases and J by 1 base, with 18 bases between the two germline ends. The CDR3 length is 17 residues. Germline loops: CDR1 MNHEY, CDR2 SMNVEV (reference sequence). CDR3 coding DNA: TGTGCCAGCAGTTCGGGACTTTTCACTGTGGGCACAGATACGCAGTATTTT. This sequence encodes CASSSGLFTVGTDTQYF.

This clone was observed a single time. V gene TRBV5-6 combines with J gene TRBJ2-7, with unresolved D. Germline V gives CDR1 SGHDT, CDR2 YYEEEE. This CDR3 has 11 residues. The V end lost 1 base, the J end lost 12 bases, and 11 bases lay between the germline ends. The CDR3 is CASSLRSDRYF. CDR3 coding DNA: TGTGCCAGCAGCTTGAGGAGTGATCGGTACTTC.

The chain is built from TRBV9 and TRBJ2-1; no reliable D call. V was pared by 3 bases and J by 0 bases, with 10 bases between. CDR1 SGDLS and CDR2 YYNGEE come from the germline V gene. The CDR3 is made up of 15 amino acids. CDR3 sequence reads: CASSAGANSYNEQFF. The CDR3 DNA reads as TGTGCCAGCAGCGCCGGTGCGAACTCCTACAATGAGCAGTTCTTC. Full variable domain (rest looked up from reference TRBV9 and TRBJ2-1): DSGVTQTPKHLITATGQRVTLRCSPRSGDLSVYWYQQSLDQGLQFLIQYYNGEERAKGNILERFSAQQFPDLHSELNLSSLELGDSALYFCASSAGANSYNEQFFGPGTRLTVL.

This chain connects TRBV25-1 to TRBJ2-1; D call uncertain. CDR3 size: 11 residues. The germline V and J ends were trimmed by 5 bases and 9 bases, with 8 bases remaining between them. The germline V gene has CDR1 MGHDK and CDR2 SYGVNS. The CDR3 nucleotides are TGTGCCAGCAGTTACTATGGTGAGCAGTTCTTC. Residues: CASSYYGEQFF.

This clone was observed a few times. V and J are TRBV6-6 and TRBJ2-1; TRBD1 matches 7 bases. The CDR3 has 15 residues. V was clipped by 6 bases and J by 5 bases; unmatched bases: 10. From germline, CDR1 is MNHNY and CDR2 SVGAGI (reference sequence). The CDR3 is CASSLTGKVHNEQFF. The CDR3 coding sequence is TGTGCCAGCAGCTTGACAGGGAAGGTCCACAATGAGCAGTTCTTC.

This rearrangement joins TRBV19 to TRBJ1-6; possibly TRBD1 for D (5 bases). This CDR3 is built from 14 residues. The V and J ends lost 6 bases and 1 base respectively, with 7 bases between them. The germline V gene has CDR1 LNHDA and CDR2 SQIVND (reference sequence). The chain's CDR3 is CASSDRSYNSPLHF. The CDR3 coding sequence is TGTGCCAGTAGCGACAGATCCTATAATTCACCCCTCCACTTT.